These T cell receptor beta chains were read from a single sample in a study of blood T cell repertoires in COVID-19. This table comes from immunoSEQ multiplex PCR, and its TCRdb copy is limited to in-frame clones, with some not included. The table shows 250,000 to 300,000 clones, with 75% to 90% occurring only once. Sequencing was performed on peripheral blood. Source of these receptors: a woman aged 35 to 49 who had recovered from COVID-19. Both conserved end residues are part of each CDR3. D genes are given only for firm matches. Some rows mark clone size as missing; the rest say once, few, many or name a class of expanded clone.

TRBV3-1/TRBV3-2	-	TRBJ2-2	TRBD2	CASSLFRTSGGRNTGELFF	TGTGCCAGCAGCTTATTCCGGACTAGCGGGGGCCGGAACACCGGGGAGCTGTTTTTT
TRBV2	-	TRBJ2-7	-	CASRGTRDYEQYF	TGTGCCAGCAGAGGGACACGGGACTACGAGCAGTACTTC
TRBV7-2	-	TRBJ2-2	TRBD2	CASSLRTSGGPMLGELFF	TGTGCCAGCAGCCTTCGGACTAGCGGGGGGCCCATGTTAGGGGAGCTGTTTTTT
TRBV5-1	-	TRBJ2-7	-	CASSLDRGYEQYF	TGCGCCAGCAGCTTGGATCGCGGGTACGAGCAGTACTTC
TRBV5-6	-	TRBJ1-5	-	CASSLYSRAEWAAF	TGTGCCAGCAGCTTGTATAGCAGAGCGGAATGGGCGGCTTTT
TRBV7-9	once	TRBJ2-2	-	CASLSGNTGELFF	TGTGCCAGCCTCTCGGGGAACACCGGGGAGCTGTTTTTT
TRBV6-5	-	TRBJ1-2	-	CASGRGGANYGYTF	TGTGCCAGCGGGAGGGGAGGAGCTAACTATGGCTACACCTTC
TRBV2	-	TRBJ2-5	TRBD1	CASSGGPGQGGETQYF	TGTGCCAGCAGTGGGGGCCCGGGACAGGGGGGAGAGACCCAGTACTTC
TRBV21-1	once	TRBJ2-7	-	CASSKKVNIQANSYEQYF	TGTGCCAGCAGCAAAAAGGTTAATATACAGGCGAACTCCTACGAGCAGTACTTC
TRBV11-2	-	TRBJ2-1	-	CASSELFRGSLHDEQFF	TGTGCCAGCAGCGAGTTATTCCGGGGGTCACTACATGATGAGCAGTTCTTC
TRBV6-2/TRBV6-3	few	TRBJ2-2	TRBD2	CASSQAGGTTGELFF	TGTGCCAGCAGCCAGGCGGGGGGGACCACCGGGGAGCTGTTTTTT
TRBV5-1	-	TRBJ2-5	TRBD1	CASSLGTARETQYF	TGCGCCAGCAGCCTCGGGACAGCCCGAGAGACCCAGTACTTC
TRBV11-2	-	TRBJ1-6	TRBD1	CASSRGQGGHSPLHF	TGTGCCAGCAGCCGAGGACAGGGGGGACACTCACCCCTCCACTTT
TRBV18	-	TRBJ1-1	-	CASSPYSGQNTEAFF	TGTGCCAGCTCACCCTACTCAGGGCAGAACACTGAAGCTTTCTTT
TRBV5-1	-	TRBJ2-3	-	CASSLLANFPDTQYF	TGCGCCAGCAGCTTGCTGGCAAATTTTCCAGATACGCAGTATTTT
TRBV4-2	-	TRBJ2-2	TRBD1	CASSRLGQGADGELFF	TGTGCCAGCAGCCGCCTGGGACAGGGGGCAGACGGGGAGCTGTTTTTT
TRBV5-1	-	TRBJ1-4	-	CASSLGGTSTNEKLFF	TGCGCCAGCAGCTTGGGAGGGACTTCAACTAATGAAAAACTGTTTTTT
TRBV9	-	TRBJ1-1	TRBD1	CASSAWDRSNTEAFF	TGTGCCAGCAGCGCCTGGGACAGGTCCAACACTGAAGCTTTCTTT
TRBV7-2	-	TRBJ1-2	-	CASSLGGGGGVNYGYTF	TGTGCCAGCAGCTTAGGGGGCGGCGGGGGCGTTAACTATGGCTACACCTTC
TRBV5-1	-	TRBJ2-2	-	CASSLGRGADNTGELFF	TGCGCCAGCAGCTTGGGGAGGGGAGCAGACAACACCGGGGAGCTGTTTTTT
TRBV7-9	-	TRBJ1-6	-	CASSPPWGHQGTNLHF	TGTGCCAGCAGCCCCCCTTGGGGGCATCAGGGTACCAACCTCCACTTT
TRBV5-1	-	TRBJ1-2	TRBD1	CASSLQPGQGFRGYTF	TGCGCCAGCAGCTTACAGCCGGGACAGGGGTTCCGGGGCTACACCTTC
TRBV18	-	TRBJ2-4	-	CASSWSGGSENIQYF	TGTGCCAGCTCATGGTCGGGGGGCTCCGAAAACATTCAGTACTTC
TRBV6-5	-	TRBJ1-2	-	CASSYFKRTAYGYTF	TGTGCCAGCAGTTATTTCAAACGGACTGCCTATGGCTACACCTTC
TRBV10-3	-	TRBJ2-1	TRBD1	CAITPGQGANNEQFF	TGTGCCATCACCCCGGGACAGGGGGCGAACAATGAGCAGTTCTTC
TRBV6-2/TRBV6-3	-	TRBJ2-7	-	CASSYVGGAYEQYF	TGTGCCAGCAGTTATGTCGGGGGAGCCTACGAGCAGTACTTC
TRBV9	-	TRBJ1-3	TRBD1	CASSVVVGTGAGNTIYF	TGTGCCAGCAGCGTAGTAGTGGGGACAGGGGCCGGAAACACCATATATTTT
TRBV27	many	TRBJ2-7	TRBD1	CASSFLGQGDYEQYF	TGTGCCAGCAGTTTTTTGGGACAGGGGGACTACGAGCAGTACTTC
TRBV2	-	TRBJ1-5	TRBD1	CASSTWTGRNQPQHF	TGTGCCAGCAGTACTTGGACAGGGCGGAATCAGCCCCAGCATTTT
TRBV19	-	TRBJ2-1	TRBD2	CASQRGAGTLYNEQFF	TGTGCCAGCCAGCGGGGGGCGGGGACCCTCTACAATGAGCAGTTCTTC
TRBV20-1	-	TRBJ2-7	-	CSGMGAYEQYF	TGCAGTGGGATGGGCGCCTACGAGCAGTACTTC
TRBV7-2	-	TRBJ1-2	-	CASSPGRDYYGYTF	TGTGCCAGCAGCCCGGGGAGGGATTACTATGGCTACACCTTC
TRBV5-1	few	TRBJ1-1	-	CASSPGEPAEAFF	TGCGCCAGCAGCCCCGGGGAGCCTGCTGAAGCTTTCTTT
TRBV2	-	TRBJ2-7	-	CASSGSLALPYEQYF	TGTGCCAGCAGTGGTAGTCTAGCGCTGCCCTACGAGCAGTACTTC
TRBV7-9	-	TRBJ2-2	TRBD1	CASSLFSQGAPRELFF	TGTGCCAGCAGCTTATTTTCCCAGGGGGCGCCCCGGGAGCTGTTTTTT
TRBV2	-	TRBJ2-5	-	CASSGEETQYF	TGTGCCAGCAGCGGAGAAGAGACCCAGTACTTC
TRBV6-5	-	TRBJ1-1	TRBD1	CASTRTGVNTEAFF	TGTGCCAGCACCCGGACAGGGGTGAACACTGAAGCTTTCTTT
TRBV24-1	-	TRBJ2-1	-	CATSDEKQGLQFF	TGTGCCACCAGTGATGAGAAACAGGGTTTGCAGTTCTTC
TRBV5-8	-	TRBJ2-1	-	CASSLGISYNEQFF	TGTGCCAGCAGCTTGGGTATCTCCTACAATGAGCAGTTCTTC
TRBV18	-	TRBJ2-1	TRBD1	CASSLYRGVMNEQFF	TGTGCCAGCTCACTTTACAGGGGAGTGATGAATGAGCAGTTCTTC
TRBV5-4	-	TRBJ2-5	TRBD2	CASSPELAGLGETQYF	TGTGCCAGCAGCCCTGAACTAGCGGGGTTGGGCGAGACCCAGTACTTC
TRBV30	once	TRBJ1-2	-	CAWSVKGGGGYTF	TGTGCCTGGAGTGTAAAGGGGGGAGGGGGCTACACCTTC
TRBV27	-	TRBJ1-5	-	CASSFGTDQPQHF	TGTGCCAGCAGTTTCGGTACAGATCAGCCCCAGCATTTT
TRBV5-1	-	TRBJ1-2	TRBD1	CASSGGTGEDYGYTF	TGCGCCAGCAGCGGAGGGACAGGGGAAGATTATGGCTACACCTTC
TRBV12-3/TRBV12-4	once	TRBJ2-7	TRBD2	CASGGTWGGEQYF	TGTGCCAGCGGGGGGACCTGGGGGGGAGAGCAGTACTTC
TRBV28	-	TRBJ2-5	TRBD2	CASSLRASGANPQETQYF	TGTGCCAGCAGTTTACGGGCTAGCGGGGCCAATCCACAAGAGACCCAGTACTTC
TRBV5-8	-	TRBJ2-5	-	CASSLGGTNYQETQYF	TGTGCCAGCAGCTTGGGCGGGACGAATTACCAAGAGACCCAGTACTTC
TRBV5-1	-	TRBJ1-4	-	CASSLQGQGGEKLFF	TGCGCCAGCAGCCTCCAAGGGCAGGGAGGCGAAAAACTGTTTTTT
TRBV5-1	-	TRBJ1-5	-	CASSPGSNQPQHF	TGCGCCAGCAGCCCGGGAAGCAATCAGCCCCAGCATTTT
TRBV6-6	-	TRBJ1-1	TRBD1	CASSYRQGMSTEAFF	TGTGCCAGCAGTTACAGACAGGGGATGAGCACTGAAGCTTTCTTT
TRBV2	-	TRBJ2-3	TRBD1	CASRSDRDWDTQYF	TGTGCCAGCAGGAGCGACAGGGATTGGGATACGCAGTATTTT
TRBV10-3	-	TRBJ1-4	-	CAISEATGANEKLFF	TGTGCCATCAGTGAGGCTACCGGGGCTAATGAAAAACTGTTTTTT
TRBV5-6	-	TRBJ2-1	TRBD2	CASSRPPGGARINEQFF	TGTGCCAGCAGCCGCCCCCCCGGGGGGGCGCGAATAAATGAGCAGTTCTTC
TRBV7-2	-	TRBJ1-1	-	CASSLTRAGTEAFF	TGTGCCAGCAGCTTAACAAGGGCGGGAACTGAAGCTTTCTTT
TRBV6-4	-	TRBJ1-6	-	CASSERFGSLNSPLHF	TGTGCCAGCAGTGAAAGGTTCGGGAGCCTTAATTCACCCCTCCACTTT